The entry below describes one T cell receptor (beta chain). This specimen belongs to a study of cytomegalovirus exposure and HLA in healthy donors. The primer mix had 60 Vbeta and 13 Jbeta primers. The assay was immunoSEQ multiplex PCR, and TCRdb's table has in-frame clones only and misses some. The profile shows 150,000 to 200,000 clones, 80% to 85% of them singletons. All the people who gave samples were healthy bone marrow donors. The V gene lost 3 bases and the J gene lost 4 bases, with 6 bases spanning the gap. CDR1 is MNHEY and CDR2 is SMNVEV in the germline V gene (reference sequence). The CDR3 has 13 amino acids.

Sequencing was carried out using PBMCs. The chain links TRBV27 to TRBJ1-4; D is ambiguous. The clonotype comes from a young woman in good health and CMV-seronegative. CDR3 DNA: TGTGCCAGCAGTTTTCGGGGTAATGAAAAACTGTTTTTT. Translated: CASSFRGNEKLFF.